This T cell receptor (beta chain) originates from a study of T cells in narcolepsy. The CDR3 extends over 16 amino acids. The V gene's germline CDR1 is LNHDA and CDR2 SQIVND (reference sequence). V was shortened by 5 bases and J by 2 bases, with 17 bases between the two germline ends. Clones were read by immunoSEQ multiplex PCR, and TCRdb kept only the in-frame ones, dropping some. The sample contains 17,000 or so clones, just under 75% of which appear only once. The sample was CD45RA- memory CD8+ T cells from PBMCs. The sequence came from a human donor with narcolepsy. The genes are TRBV19 and TRBJ2-3; tentatively, D is TRBD2 (7 bases). DNA for the CDR3: TGTGCCAGTAGTCCCTTAGGGGGGGTTGTCACAGATACGCAGTATTTT. Protein sequence: CASSPLGGVVTDTQYF. The full variable domain, with the rest looked up from reference TRBV19 and TRBJ2-3, is DGGITQSPKYLFRKEGQNVTLSCEQNLNHDAMYWYRQDPGQGLRLIYYSQIVNDFQKGDIAEGYSVSREKKESFPLTVTSAQKNPTAFYLCASSPLGGVVTDTQYFGPGTRLTVL.